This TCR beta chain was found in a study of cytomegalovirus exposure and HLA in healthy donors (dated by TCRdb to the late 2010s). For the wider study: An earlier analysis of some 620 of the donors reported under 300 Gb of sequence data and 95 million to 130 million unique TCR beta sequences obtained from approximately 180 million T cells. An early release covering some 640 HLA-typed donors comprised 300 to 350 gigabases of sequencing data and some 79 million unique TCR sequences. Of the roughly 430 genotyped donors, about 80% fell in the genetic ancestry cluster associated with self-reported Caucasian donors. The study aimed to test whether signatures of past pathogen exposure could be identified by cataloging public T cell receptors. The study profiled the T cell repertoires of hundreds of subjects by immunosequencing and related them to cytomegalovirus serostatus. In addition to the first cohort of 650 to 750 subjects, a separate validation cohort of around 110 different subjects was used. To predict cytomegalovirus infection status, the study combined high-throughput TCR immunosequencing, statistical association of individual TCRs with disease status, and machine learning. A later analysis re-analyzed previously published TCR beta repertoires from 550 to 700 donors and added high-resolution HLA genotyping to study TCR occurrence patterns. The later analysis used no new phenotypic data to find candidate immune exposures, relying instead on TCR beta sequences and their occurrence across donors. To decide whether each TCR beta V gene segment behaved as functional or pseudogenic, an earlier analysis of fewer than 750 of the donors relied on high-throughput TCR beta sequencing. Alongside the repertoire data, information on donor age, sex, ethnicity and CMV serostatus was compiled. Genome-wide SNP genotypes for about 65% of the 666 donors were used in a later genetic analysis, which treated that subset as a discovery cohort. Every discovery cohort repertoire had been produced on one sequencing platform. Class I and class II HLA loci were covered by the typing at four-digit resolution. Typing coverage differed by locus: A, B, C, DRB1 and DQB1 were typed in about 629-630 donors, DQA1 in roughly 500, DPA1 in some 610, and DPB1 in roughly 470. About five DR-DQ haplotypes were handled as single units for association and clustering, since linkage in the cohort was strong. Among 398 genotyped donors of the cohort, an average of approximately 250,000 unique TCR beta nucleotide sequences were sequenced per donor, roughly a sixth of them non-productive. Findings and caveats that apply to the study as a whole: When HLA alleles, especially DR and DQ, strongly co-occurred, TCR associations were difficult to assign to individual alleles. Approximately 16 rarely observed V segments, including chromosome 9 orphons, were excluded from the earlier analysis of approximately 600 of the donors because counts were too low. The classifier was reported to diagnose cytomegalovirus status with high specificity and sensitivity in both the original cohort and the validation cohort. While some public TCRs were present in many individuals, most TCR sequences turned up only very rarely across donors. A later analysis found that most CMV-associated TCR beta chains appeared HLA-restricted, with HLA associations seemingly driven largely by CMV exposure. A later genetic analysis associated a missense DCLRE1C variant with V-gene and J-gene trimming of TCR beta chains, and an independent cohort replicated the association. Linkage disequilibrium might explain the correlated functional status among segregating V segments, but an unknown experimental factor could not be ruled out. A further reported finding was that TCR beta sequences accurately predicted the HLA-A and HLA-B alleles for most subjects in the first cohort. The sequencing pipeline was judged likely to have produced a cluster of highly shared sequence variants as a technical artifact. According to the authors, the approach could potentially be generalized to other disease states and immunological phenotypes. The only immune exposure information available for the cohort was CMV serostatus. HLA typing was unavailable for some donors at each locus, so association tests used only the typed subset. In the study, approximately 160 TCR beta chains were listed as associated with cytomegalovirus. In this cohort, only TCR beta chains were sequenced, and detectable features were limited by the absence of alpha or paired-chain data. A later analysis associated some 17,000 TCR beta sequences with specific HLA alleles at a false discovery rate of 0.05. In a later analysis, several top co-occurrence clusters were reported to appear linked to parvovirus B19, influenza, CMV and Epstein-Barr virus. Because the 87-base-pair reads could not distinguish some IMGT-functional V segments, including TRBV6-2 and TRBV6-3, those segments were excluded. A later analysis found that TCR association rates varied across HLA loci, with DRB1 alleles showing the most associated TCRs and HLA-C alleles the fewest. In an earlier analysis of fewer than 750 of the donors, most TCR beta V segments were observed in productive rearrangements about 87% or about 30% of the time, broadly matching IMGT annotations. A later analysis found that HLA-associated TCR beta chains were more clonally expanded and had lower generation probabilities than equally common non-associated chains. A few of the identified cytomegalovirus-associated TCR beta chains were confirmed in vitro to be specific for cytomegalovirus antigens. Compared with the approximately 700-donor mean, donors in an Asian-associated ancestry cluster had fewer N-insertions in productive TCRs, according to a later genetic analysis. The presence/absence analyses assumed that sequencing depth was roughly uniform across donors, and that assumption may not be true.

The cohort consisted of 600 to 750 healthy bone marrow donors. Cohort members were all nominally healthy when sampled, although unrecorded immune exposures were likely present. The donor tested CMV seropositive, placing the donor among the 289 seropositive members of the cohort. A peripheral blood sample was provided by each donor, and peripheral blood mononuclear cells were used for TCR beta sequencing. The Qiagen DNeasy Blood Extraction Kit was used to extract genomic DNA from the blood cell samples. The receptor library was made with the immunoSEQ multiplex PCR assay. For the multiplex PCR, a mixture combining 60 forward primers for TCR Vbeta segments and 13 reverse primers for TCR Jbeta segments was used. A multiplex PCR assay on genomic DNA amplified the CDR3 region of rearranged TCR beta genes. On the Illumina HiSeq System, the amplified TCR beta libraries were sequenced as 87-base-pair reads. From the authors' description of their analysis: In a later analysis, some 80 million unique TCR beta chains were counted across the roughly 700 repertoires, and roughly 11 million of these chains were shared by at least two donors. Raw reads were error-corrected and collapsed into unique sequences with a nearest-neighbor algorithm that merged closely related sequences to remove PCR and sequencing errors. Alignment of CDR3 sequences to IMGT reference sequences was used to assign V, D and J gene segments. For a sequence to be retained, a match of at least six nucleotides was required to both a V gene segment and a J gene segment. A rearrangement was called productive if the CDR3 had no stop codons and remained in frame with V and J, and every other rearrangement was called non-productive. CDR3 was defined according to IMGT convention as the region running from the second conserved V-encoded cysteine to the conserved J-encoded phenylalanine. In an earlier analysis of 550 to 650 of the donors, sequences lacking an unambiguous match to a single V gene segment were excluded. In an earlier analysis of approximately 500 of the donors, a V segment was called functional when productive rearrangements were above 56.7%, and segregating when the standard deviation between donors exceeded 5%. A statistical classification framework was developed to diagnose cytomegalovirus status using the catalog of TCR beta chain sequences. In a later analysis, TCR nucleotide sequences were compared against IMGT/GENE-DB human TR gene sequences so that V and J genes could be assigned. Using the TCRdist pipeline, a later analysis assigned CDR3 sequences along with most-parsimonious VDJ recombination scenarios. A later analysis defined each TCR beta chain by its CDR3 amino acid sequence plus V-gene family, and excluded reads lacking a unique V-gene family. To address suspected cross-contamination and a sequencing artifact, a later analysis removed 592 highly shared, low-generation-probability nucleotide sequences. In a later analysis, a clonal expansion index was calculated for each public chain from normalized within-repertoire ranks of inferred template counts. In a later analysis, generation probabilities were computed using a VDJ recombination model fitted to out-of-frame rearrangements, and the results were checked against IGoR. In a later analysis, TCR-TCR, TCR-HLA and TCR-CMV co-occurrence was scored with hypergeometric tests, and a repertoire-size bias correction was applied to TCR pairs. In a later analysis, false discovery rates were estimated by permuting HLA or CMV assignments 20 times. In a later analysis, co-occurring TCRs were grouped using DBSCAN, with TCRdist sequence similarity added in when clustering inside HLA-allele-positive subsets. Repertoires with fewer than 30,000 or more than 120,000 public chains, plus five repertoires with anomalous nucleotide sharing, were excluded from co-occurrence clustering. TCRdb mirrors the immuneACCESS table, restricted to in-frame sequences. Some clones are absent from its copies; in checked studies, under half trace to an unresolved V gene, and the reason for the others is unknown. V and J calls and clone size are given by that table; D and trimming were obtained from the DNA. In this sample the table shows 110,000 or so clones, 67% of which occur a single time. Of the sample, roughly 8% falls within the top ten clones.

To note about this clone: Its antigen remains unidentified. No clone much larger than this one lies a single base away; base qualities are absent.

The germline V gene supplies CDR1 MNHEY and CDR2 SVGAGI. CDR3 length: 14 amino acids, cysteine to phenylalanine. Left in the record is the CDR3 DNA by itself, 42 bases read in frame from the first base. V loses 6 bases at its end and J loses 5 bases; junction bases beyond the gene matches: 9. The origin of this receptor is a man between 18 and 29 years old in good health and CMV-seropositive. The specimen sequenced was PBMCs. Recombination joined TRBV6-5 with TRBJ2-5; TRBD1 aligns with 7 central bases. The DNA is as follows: TGTGCCAGCAGACAGGGGCGCCCTGGGGAGACCCAGTACTTC. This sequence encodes CASRQGRPGETQYF.